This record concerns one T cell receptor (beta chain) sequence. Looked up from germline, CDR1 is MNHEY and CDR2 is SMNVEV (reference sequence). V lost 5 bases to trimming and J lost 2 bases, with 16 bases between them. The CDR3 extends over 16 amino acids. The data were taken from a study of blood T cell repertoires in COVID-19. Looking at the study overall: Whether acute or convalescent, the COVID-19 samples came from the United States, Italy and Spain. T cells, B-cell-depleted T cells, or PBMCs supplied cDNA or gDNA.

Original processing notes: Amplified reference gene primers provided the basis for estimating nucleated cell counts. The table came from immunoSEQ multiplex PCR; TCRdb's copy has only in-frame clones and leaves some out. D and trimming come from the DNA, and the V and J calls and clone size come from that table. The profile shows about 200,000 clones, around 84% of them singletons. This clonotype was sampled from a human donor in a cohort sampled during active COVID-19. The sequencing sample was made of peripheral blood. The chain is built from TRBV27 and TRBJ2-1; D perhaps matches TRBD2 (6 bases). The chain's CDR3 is CASSAQAGFPYNEQFF. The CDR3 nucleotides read TGTGCCAGCAGTGCCCAGGCGGGGTTCCCCTACAATGAGCAGTTCTTC.